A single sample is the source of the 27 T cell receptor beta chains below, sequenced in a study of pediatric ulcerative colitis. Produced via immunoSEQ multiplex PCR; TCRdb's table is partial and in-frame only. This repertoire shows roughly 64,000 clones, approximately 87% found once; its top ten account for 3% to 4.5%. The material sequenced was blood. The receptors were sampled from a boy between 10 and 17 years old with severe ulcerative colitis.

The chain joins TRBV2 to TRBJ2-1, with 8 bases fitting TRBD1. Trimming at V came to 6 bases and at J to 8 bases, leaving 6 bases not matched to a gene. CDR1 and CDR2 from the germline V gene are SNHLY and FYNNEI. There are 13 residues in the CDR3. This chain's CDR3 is CASRRDRYDEQFF. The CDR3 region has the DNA TGTGCCAGCAGACGGGACAGGTACGATGAGCAGTTCTTC.

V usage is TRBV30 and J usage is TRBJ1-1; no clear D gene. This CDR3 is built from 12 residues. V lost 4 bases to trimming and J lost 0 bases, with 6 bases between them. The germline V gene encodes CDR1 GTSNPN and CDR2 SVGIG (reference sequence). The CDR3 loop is CAWKGMNTEAFF. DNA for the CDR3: TGTGCCTGGAAAGGCATGAACACTGAAGCTTTCTTT.

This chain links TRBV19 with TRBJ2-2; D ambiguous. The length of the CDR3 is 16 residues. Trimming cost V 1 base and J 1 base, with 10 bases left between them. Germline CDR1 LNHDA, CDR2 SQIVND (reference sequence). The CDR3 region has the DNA TGTGCCAGTAGTATAGGGCGCTCACGGAACACCGGGGAGCTGTTTTTT. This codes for CASSIGRSRNTGELFF.

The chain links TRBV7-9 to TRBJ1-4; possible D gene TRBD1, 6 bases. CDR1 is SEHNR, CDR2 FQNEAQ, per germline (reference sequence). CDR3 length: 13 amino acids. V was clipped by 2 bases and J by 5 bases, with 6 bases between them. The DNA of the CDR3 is TGTGCCAGCAGCTTAAGGGGGAATGAAAAACTGTTTTTT. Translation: CASSLRGNEKLFF.

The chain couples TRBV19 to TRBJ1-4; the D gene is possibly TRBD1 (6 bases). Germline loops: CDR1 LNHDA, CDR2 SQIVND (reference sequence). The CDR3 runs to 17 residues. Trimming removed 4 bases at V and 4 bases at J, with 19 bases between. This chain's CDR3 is CASSKEARGRGNEKLFF. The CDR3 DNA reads TGTGCCAGTAGTAAGGAGGCCAGGGGTAGAGGTAATGAAAAACTGTTTTTT. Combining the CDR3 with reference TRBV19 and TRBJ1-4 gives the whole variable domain DGGITQSPKYLFRKEGQNVTLSCEQNLNHDAMYWYRQDPGQGLRLIYYSQIVNDFQKGDIAEGYSVSREKKESFPLTVTSAQKNPTAFYLCASSKEARGRGNEKLFFGSGTQLSVL.

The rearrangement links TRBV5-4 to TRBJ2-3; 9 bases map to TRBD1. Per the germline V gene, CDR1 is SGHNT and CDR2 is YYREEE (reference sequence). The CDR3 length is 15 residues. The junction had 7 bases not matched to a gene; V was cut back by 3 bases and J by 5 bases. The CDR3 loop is CASSSGTGREDTQYF. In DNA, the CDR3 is TGTGCCAGCAGCTCCGGGACAGGGAGGGAAGATACGCAGTATTTT. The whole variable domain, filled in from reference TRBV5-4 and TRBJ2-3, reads ETGVTQSPTHLIKTRGQQVTLRCSSQSGHNTVSWYQQALGQGPQFIFQYYREEENGRGNFPPRFSGLQFPNYSSELNVNALELDDSALYLCASSSGTGREDTQYFGPGTRLTVL.

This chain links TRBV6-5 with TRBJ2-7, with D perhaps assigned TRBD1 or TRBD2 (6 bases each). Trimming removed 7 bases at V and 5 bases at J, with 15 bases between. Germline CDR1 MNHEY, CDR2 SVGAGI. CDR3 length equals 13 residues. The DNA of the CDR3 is TGTGCCAGCAATAAGGGGGGTGGGGACGAGCAGTACTTC. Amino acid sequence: CASNKGGGDEQYF.

CDR3 sequence reads: CASSFTGSSSSYEQYF. Written as DNA, the CDR3 is TGTGCCAGCAGCTTTACAGGGTCCTCGAGCTCCTACGAGCAGTACTTC. This chain links TRBV7-2 with TRBJ2-7; D is perhaps TRBD1 (6 bases). V gave up 3 bases and J gave up 0 bases, with 15 bases separating them. The germline V gene encodes CDR1 SGHTA and CDR2 FQGNSA. CDR3 length equals 16 residues.

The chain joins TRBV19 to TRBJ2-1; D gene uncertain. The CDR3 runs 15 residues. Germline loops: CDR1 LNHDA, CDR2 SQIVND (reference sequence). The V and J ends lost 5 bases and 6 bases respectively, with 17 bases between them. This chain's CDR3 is CASSSDNMKGNEQFF. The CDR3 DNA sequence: TGTGCCAGTAGTTCCGACAACATGAAGGGCAATGAGCAGTTCTTC. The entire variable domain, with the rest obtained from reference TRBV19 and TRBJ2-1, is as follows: DGGITQSPKYLFRKEGQNVTLSCEQNLNHDAMYWYRQDPGQGLRLIYYSQIVNDFQKGDIAEGYSVSREKKESFPLTVTSAQKNPTAFYLCASSSDNMKGNEQFFGPGTRLTVL.

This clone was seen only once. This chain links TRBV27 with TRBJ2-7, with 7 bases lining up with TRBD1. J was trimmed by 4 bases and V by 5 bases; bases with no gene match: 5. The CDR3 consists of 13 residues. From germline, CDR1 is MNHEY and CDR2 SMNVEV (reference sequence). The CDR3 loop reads CASSPGQSYEQYF. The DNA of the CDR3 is TGTGCCAGCAGTCCGGGACAGAGTTACGAGCAGTACTTC.

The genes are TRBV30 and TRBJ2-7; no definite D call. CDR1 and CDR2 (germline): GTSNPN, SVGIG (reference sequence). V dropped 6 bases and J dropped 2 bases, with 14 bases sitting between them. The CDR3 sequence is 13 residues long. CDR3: CACDVVGTYEQYF. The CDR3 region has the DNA TGTGCCTGTGATGTTGTGGGGACCTACGAGCAGTACTTC.

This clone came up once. Here the CDR3 reads CASSDEAGVDTQYF. The CDR3, as DNA: TGTGCCAGCAGTGATGAAGCGGGAGTAGATACGCAGTATTTT. V usage is TRBV2 and J usage is TRBJ2-3; 8 bases match TRBD2. V lost 3 bases, J lost 5 bases, and 4 bases stayed unmatched. CDR1 SNHLY and CDR2 FYNNEI come from the germline V gene. The CDR3 covers 14 residues. Full variable domain (rest looked up from reference TRBV2 and TRBJ2-3): EPEVTQTPSHQVTQMGQEVILRCVPISNHLYFYWYRQILGQKVEFLVSFYNNEISEKSEIFDDQFSVERPDGSNFTLKIRSTKLEDSAMYFCASSDEAGVDTQYFGPGTRLTVL.

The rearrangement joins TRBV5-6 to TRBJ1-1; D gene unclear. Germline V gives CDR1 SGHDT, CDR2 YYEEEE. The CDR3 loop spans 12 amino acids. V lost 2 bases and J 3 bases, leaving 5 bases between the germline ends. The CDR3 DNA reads TGTGCCAGCAGCTTCAGGTACACTGAAGCTTTCTTT. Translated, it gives CASSFRYTEAFF.

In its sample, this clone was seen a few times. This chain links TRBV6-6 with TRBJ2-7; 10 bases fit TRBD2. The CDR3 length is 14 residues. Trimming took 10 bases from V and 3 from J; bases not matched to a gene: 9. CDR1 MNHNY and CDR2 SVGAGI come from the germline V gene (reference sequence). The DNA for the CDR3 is TGTGCCACCACCGGGACTAGCGTTAACTACGAGCAGTACTTC. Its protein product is CATTGTSVNYEQYF.

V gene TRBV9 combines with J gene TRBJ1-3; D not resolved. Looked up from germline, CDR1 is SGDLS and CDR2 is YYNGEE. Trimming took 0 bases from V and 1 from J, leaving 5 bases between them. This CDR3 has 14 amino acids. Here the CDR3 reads CASSVVESGNTIYF. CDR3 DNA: TGTGCCAGCAGCGTAGTAGAATCTGGAAACACCATATATTTT. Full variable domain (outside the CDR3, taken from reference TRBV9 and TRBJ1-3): DSGVTQTPKHLITATGQRVTLRCSPRSGDLSVYWYQQSLDQGLQFLIQYYNGEERAKGNILERFSAQQFPDLHSELNLSSLELGDSALYFCASSVVESGNTIYFGEGSWLTVV.

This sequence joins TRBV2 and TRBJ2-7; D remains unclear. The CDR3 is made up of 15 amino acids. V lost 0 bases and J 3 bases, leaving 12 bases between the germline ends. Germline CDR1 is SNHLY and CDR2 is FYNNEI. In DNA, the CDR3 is TGTGCCAGCAGTGAAGCTCGTCAGAAAAACTACGAGCAGTACTTC. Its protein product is CASSEARQKNYEQYF.

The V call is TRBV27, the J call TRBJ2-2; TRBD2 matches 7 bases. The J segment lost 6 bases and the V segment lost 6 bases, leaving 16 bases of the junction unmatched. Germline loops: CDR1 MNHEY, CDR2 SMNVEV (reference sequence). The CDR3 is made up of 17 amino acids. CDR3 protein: CASRRREGPPAAGELFF. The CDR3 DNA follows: TGTGCCAGCAGGCGGAGGGAGGGGCCGCCGGCCGCCGGGGAGCTGTTTTTT.

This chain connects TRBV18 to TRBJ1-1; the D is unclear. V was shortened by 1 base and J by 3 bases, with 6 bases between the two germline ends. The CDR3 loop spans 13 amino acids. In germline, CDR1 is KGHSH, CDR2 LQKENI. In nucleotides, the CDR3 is TGTGCCAGCTCACCACTCATAGACACTGAAGCTTTCTTT. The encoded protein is CASSPLIDTEAFF.

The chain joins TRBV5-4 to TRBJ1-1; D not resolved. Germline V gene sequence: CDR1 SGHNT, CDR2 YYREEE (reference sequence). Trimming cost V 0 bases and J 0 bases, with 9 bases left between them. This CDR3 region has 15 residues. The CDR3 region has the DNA TGTGCCAGCAGCTTGGAGTTGCGCATGAACACTGAAGCTTTCTTT. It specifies CASSLELRMNTEAFF.

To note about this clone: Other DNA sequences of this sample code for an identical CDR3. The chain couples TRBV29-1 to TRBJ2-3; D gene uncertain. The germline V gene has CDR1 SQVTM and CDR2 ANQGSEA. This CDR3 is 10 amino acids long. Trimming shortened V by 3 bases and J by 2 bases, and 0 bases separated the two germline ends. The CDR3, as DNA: TGCAGCGTTGACACAGATACGCAGTATTTT. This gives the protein CSVDTDTQYF.

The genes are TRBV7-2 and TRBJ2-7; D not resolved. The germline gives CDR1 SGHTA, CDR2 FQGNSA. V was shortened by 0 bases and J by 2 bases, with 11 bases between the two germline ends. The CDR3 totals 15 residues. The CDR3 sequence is CASSLARGNPYEQYF. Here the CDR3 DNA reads TGTGCCAGCAGCTTAGCCCGTGGGAACCCCTACGAGCAGTACTTC. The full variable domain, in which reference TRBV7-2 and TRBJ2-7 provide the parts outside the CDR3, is GAGVSQSPSNKVTEKGKDVELRCDPISGHTALYWYRQSLGQGLEFLIYFQGNSAPDKSGLPSDRFSAERTGGSVSTLTIQRTQQEDSAVYLCASSLARGNPYEQYFGPGTRLTVT.

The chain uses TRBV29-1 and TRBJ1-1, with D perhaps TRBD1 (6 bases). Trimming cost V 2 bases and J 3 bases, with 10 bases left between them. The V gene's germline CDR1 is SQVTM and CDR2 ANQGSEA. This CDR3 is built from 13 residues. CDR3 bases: TGCAGCGTTGAAACAGGGAGGGACACTGAAGCTTTCTTT. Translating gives CSVETGRDTEAFF.

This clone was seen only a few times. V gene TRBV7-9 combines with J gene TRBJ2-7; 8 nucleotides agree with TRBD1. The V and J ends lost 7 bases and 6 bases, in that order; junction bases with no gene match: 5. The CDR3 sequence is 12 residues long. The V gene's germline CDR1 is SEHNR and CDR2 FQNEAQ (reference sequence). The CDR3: CASTFGQGEQYF. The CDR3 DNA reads TGTGCCAGCACCTTCGGACAGGGCGAGCAGTACTTC.

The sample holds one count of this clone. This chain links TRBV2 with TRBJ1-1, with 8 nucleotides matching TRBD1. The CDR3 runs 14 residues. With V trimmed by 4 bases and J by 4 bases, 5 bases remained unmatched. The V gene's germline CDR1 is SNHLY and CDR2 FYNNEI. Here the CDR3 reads CASSGTGSRTEAFF. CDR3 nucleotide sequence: TGTGCCAGCAGTGGGACAGGGTCTCGCACTGAAGCTTTCTTT.

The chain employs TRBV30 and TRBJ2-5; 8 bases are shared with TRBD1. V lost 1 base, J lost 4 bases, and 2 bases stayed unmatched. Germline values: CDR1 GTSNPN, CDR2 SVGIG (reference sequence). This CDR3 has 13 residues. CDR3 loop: CAWSGTGTETQYF. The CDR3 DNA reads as TGTGCCTGGAGTGGGACAGGGACAGAGACCCAGTACTTC.

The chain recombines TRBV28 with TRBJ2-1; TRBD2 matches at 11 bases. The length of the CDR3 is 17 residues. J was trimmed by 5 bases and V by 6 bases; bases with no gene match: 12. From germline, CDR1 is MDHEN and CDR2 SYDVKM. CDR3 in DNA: TGTGCCAGCAGGGAACGTCCGGGACTAGCGGTCCACAATGAGCAGTTCTTC. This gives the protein CASRERPGLAVHNEQFF. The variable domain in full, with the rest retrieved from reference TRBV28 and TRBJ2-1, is DVKVTQSSRYLVKRTGEKVFLECVQDMDHENMFWYRQDPGLGLRLIYFSYDVKMKEKGDIPEGYSVSREKKERFSLILESASTNQTSMYLCASRERPGLAVHNEQFFGPGTRLTVL.

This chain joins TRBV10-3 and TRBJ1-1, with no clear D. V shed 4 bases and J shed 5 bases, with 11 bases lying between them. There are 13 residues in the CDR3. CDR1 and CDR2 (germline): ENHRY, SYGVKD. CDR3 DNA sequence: TGTGCCATCAGTGCGGGGATTGGGACTGAAGCTTTCTTT. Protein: CAISAGIGTEAFF.